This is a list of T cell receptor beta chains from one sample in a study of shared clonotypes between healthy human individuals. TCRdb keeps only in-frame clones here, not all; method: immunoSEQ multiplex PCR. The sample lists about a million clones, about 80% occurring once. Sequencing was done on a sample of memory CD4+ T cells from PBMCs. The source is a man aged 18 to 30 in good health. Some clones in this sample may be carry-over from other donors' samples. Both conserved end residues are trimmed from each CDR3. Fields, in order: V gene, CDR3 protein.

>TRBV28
ASSRTGVNEKLF
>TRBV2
ASSERGLLNQPQH
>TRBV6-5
ASSYSSGAGYGYT
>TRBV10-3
AITTDTQY
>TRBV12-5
ASGTRQGNTGELF
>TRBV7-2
ASSLASGRISYEQY
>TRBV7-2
ASSPRTGYGELF
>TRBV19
ASSSGTTTRGLAKNIQY
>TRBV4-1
ASSQVESSGNTIY
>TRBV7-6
ASSLSSSYEQY
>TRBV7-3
ASSPVSAGYEQF
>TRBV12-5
APATVQETQY
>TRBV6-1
ASSEGGATQH
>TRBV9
ASSATGWANVLT
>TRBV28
ASRGAGTGNTIY
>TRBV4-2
ASSQVGVVAGDEDNEQF
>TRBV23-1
ASSQSGGRPRNTIY
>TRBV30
AWSVRGADTQY
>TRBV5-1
ASSLAGETYYGYT
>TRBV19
ASSRLAGEAGANVLT
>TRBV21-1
ASSKLRGPLRGTYEQY
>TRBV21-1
ASSKGERERGPDTQY
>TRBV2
ASSVYGENIQY
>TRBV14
ASSVGTAPGYGYT
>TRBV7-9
ASSLALPNTEAF
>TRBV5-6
ASSFPGGPLNEQF
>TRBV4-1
ASSHGTSGRADTQY
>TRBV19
ASSTLQGQLF
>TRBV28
ASSEGGTNEKLF
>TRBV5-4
ASSLLGGSEKLF
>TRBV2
ASRPTSGTYNEQF
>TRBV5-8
ASSLARASTDTQY
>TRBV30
AWSPPTWTGELF
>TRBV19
ARDPEGEVDRGYT
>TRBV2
ASQGQITYNEQF
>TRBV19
ASSIEGYQPQH
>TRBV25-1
ASSGQGRTNYGYT
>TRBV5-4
ASSLAGTGGREQY
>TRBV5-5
ASSLAAGQETQY
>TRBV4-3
ASSQDGGLNQPQH
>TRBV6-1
ASSNGLYTGELF
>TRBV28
ASSLAGGNTIY
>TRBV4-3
ASSQALSGTGVSEAF
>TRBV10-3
AIQGDSNQPQH
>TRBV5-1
ASSLVPPPVNTEAF
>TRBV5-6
ASRVLGDSYEQY
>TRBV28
ASRQQRAGYT
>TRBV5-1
ASSLFGSTTDTQY